This entry lists 27 T cell receptor beta chains sequenced from one sample in a study of ipilimumab plus nivolumab after autologous stem cell transplantation. Assay used: immunoSEQ multiplex PCR; TCRdb lists only in-frame clones, some missing. The table records around 45,000 clones, approximately 90% of them present only once. The sample was PBMCs, taken in a trial of ipilimumab plus nivolumab as post-transplant consolidation. The receptors were gathered from a male donor with multiple myeloma.

This clone was seen more than once but under ten times. This rearrangement joins TRBV7-2 to TRBJ1-1; 7 positions agree with TRBD1. V lost 5 bases and J lost 5; bases outside the gene matches: 11. Per germline, CDR1 SGHTA and CDR2 FQGNSA. The CDR3 is 15 residues long. As DNA, the CDR3 is TGTGCCAGCAGCCCCTTACGACAGGGTGAAACTGAAGCTTTCTTT. Translating it yields CASSPLRQGETEAFF. Variable domain in full (rest from reference TRBV7-2 and TRBJ1-1): GAGVSQSPSNKVTEKGKDVELRCDPISGHTALYWYRQSLGQGLEFLIYFQGNSAPDKSGLPSDRFSAERTGGSVSTLTIQRTQQEDSAVYLCASSPLRQGETEAFFGQGTRLTVV.

A note on this clone: Mismatch with germline at one junction end may stem from a read error. This sequence joins TRBV6-1 and TRBJ1-2, with 7 nucleotides matching TRBD1. The CDR3 extends over 15 amino acids. The germline gives CDR1 MNHNS, CDR2 SASEGT. The CDR3 region is CASSEGGLTSYGYTF. CDR3 nucleotide sequence: TGTGCCAGCAGCGAAGGGGGCCTAACTTCCTATGGCTACACCTTC.

The chain combines TRBV10-3 with TRBJ2-2; 7 nucleotides line up with TRBD1. V was clipped by 4 bases and J by 1 base; unmatched bases: 0. The germline V gene encodes CDR1 ENHRY and CDR2 SYGVKD. The CDR3 sequence is 14 residues long. The CDR3: CAISGTGNTGELFF. CDR3 nucleotides: TGTGCCATCAGTGGGACAGGGAACACCGGGGAGCTGTTTTTT.

The J gene is TRBJ2-2, the V gene TRBV10-1, with D unresolved. Germline CDR1 WNHNN, CDR2 SYGVQD (reference sequence). V dropped 3 bases and J dropped 4 bases, with 0 bases sitting between them. The CDR3 spans 11 residues. CDR3 amino acids: CASSDTGELFF. The CDR3 bases are TGCGCCAGCAGTGACACCGGGGAGCTGTTTTTT.

J is TRBJ2-3 and V is TRBV28; 7 bases are shared with TRBD2. The length of the CDR3 is 16 residues. Germline values: CDR1 MDHEN, CDR2 SYDVKM. The trim removed 3 bases at V and 4 bases at J, leaving 10 bases unmatched. The CDR3 bases are TGTGCCAGCAGTTTTTTAGGCGGGAGACGCCCAGATACGCAGTATTTT. It is translated as CASSFLGGRRPDTQYF.

The V and J genes are TRBV5-1 and TRBJ2-3; D may correspond to TRBD1 or TRBD2 (5 bases each). Per the germline V gene, CDR1 is SGHRS and CDR2 is YFSETQ. V was trimmed by 9 bases and J by 2 bases, leaving 16 bases between them. The CDR3 runs to 14 residues. This CDR3 is CATKSEGNTDTQYF. CDR3 DNA: TGCGCCACCAAATCAGAGGGGAACACAGATACGCAGTATTTT.

This clone has only one observation. The rearrangement uses TRBV7-2 and TRBJ1-1, with 7 positions matching TRBD1. Germline loops: CDR1 SGHTA, CDR2 FQGNSA. The CDR3 runs to 13 residues. J was trimmed by 7 bases and V by 7 bases; bases with no gene match: 9. The CDR3 DNA is TGTGCCAGCAATGGCAGGGGGAGTTTTGAAGCTTTCTTT. Translating it yields CASNGRGSFEAFF.

The V call is TRBV5-6, the J call TRBJ1-5; D possibly corresponds to TRBD1 (5 bases). V was clipped by 0 bases and J by 6 bases, with 25 bases between them. Germline lookup yields CDR1 SGHDT and CDR2 YYEEEE. The CDR3 sequence is 19 residues long. In DNA, the CDR3 is TGTGCCAGCAGCTTGGAAAGGTCAAGGGGTCCCTTAGGCGGTCAGCCCCAGCATTTT. Protein: CASSLERSRGPLGGQPQHF.

The chain joins TRBV9 to TRBJ2-5; D is uncertain. CDR3 length: 14 residues. V was trimmed by 0 bases and J by 2 bases, leaving 8 bases between them. Germline-derived CDR1 and CDR2 are SGDLS and YYNGEE. CDR3 loop: CASSVDVLQETQYF. The CDR3, as DNA: TGTGCCAGCAGCGTAGATGTCCTTCAAGAGACCCAGTACTTC. The full variable domain, completed using reference TRBV9 and TRBJ2-5, is DSGVTQTPKHLITATGQRVTLRCSPRSGDLSVYWYQQSLDQGLQFLIQYYNGEERAKGNILERFSAQQFPDLHSELNLSSLELGDSALYFCASSVDVLQETQYFGPGTRLLVL.

J is TRBJ1-2 and V is TRBV15; the D gene is possibly TRBD1 (5 bases). V was cut by 0 bases and J by 0 bases, with 11 bases left in between. The CDR3 loop spans 16 amino acids. Germline CDR1 LNHNV, CDR2 YYDKDF (reference sequence). CDR3 region: CATSRDFRTTNYGYTF. The CDR3 DNA follows: TGTGCCACCAGCAGAGATTTTCGGACAACTAACTATGGCTACACCTTC.

The chain combines TRBV19 with TRBJ1-5, with TRBD1 matching over 7 bases. The V gene end was trimmed by 7 bases and the J gene end by 2 bases; junction bases not matched to a gene: 11. Germline CDR1 LNHDA, CDR2 SQIVND (reference sequence). The CDR3 is 16 residues long. The CDR3 region is CASNPDRVNGNQPQHF. The DNA for the CDR3 is TGTGCCAGTAACCCAGACAGGGTTAATGGCAATCAGCCCCAGCATTTT.

V and J are TRBV11-2 and TRBJ1-6, with D possibly being TRBD1 (5 bases). Germline V CDR1 and CDR2: SGHAT, FQNNGV. The CDR3 is made up of 14 amino acids. Between the trimmed V and J ends, which lost 5 bases and 11 bases, there was a span of 16 bases. In DNA form, the CDR3 reads TGTGCCAGCAGCCAACAGGATTCGGGTACACCCCTCCACTTT. This translates into CASSQQDSGTPLHF. The complete variable domain, with remaining parts taken from reference TRBV11-2 and TRBJ1-6, reads EAGVAQSPRYKIIEKRQSVAFWCNPISGHATLYWYQQILGQGPKLLIQFQNNGVVDDSQLPKDRFSAERLKGVDSTLKIQPAKLEDSAVYLCASSQQDSGTPLHFGNGTRLTVT.

V is TRBV5-4 and J is TRBJ2-1; possible D gene TRBD1, 5 bases. This CDR3 comprises 15 residues. Between the trimmed V and J ends, which lost 4 bases and 2 bases, there was a span of 13 bases. The V gene's germline CDR1 is SGHNT and CDR2 YYREEE (reference sequence). The CDR3 nucleotides are TGTGCCAGCAGCCGAGACAGAAATCCCTACAATGAGCAGTTCTTC. It yields the protein CASSRDRNPYNEQFF.

CDR3 residues: CASSRRTEGEQYF. Written as DNA, the CDR3 is TGTGCCAGCAGCCGACGAACAGAAGGCGAGCAGTACTTC. This chain uses TRBV16 with TRBJ2-7; D is unresolved. Trimming took 4 bases from V and 6 from J, leaving 13 bases between them. This CDR3 is built from 13 residues. The germline CDR1 and CDR2 sequences are KGHSY and FQNENV.

The chain carries TRBV19 and TRBJ1-5; 8 bases match TRBD1. There are 14 residues in the CDR3. The V gene's germline CDR1 is LNHDA and CDR2 SQIVND (reference sequence). The V segment lost 6 bases and the J segment 7 bases; nucleotides outside the gene matches: 8. The chain's CDR3 is CASRPQGAGQPQHF. CDR3 sequence (DNA): TGTGCCAGTAGACCGCAGGGGGCAGGGCAGCCCCAGCATTTT.

V usage is TRBV28 and J usage is TRBJ2-7; TRBD1 matches 8 bases. This CDR3 has 15 residues. CDR1 is MDHEN, CDR2 SYDVKM, per germline. V dropped 6 bases and J dropped 3; count of bases not matched to a gene: 10. CDR3 region: CASSKTTGEDYEQYF. CDR3 coding DNA: TGTGCCAGCAGCAAAACGACAGGGGAGGACTACGAGCAGTACTTC. Filled out from reference TRBV28 and TRBJ2-7, the complete variable domain reads DVKVTQSSRYLVKRTGEKVFLECVQDMDHENMFWYRQDPGLGLRLIYFSYDVKMKEKGDIPEGYSVSREKKERFSLILESASTNQTSMYLCASSKTTGEDYEQYFGPGTRLTVT.

The rearrangement links TRBV9 to TRBJ1-6; 8 bases fit TRBD1. There are 16 residues in the CDR3. The germline gives CDR1 SGDLS, CDR2 YYNGEE. V shed 3 bases, J shed 7 bases, and the junction held 9 bases outside the gene matches. Written as DNA, the CDR3 is TGTGCCAGCAGCGGAGGGACAGGATGGTCGAATTCACCCCTCCACTTT. Translated, it gives CASSGGTGWSNSPLHF.

The V call is TRBV5-5, the J call TRBJ2-5, with a possible D match to TRBD1 (6 bases). CDR1 SGHKS and CDR2 YYEKEE come from the germline V gene (reference sequence). V was cut by 4 bases and J by 3 bases, with 10 bases left in between. CDR3 length: 13 residues. Here the CDR3 DNA reads TGTGCCAGCAGCCGGACAGTGGAAGAGACCCAGTACTTC. It translates to CASSRTVEETQYF.

This chain uses TRBV6-6 with TRBJ1-4; 7 nucleotides match TRBD1. With 6 bases clipped from V and 8 bases from J, the junction kept 15 bases outside the gene matches. The germline V gene has CDR1 MNHNY and CDR2 SVGAGI (reference sequence). CDR3 length equals 16 residues. The CDR3 region is CASRPTRTGRGEKLFF. The CDR3 bases are TGTGCCAGCAGACCGACGAGGACAGGCCGAGGGGAAAAACTGTTTTTT.

V usage is TRBV5-1 and J usage is TRBJ1-2, with D tentatively TRBD1 (5 bases). CDR1 is SGHRS and CDR2 is YFSETQ in the germline V gene. With 0 bases removed from V and 0 bases from J, the gap between germline ends came to 12 bases. This CDR3 has 16 residues. The CDR3, as DNA: TGCGCCAGCAGCTTGGGGGCCCCAGGGCCTAACTATGGCTACACCTTC. Residues: CASSLGAPGPNYGYTF.

This rearrangement joins TRBV6-6 to TRBJ1-2; D gene uncertain. The CDR3 has 13 amino acids. V was clipped by 6 bases and J by 2 bases, with 10 bases between them. CDR1 and CDR2 (germline): MNHNY, SVGAGI (reference sequence). The CDR3 nucleotides read TGTGCCAGCAGCCCCCCGGACAACTATGGCTACACCTTC. The encoded protein is CASSPPDNYGYTF.

The rearrangement uses TRBV5-4 and TRBJ1-2; 9 bases align to TRBD1. In germline, CDR1 is SGHNT, CDR2 YYREEE (reference sequence). This CDR3 has 15 residues. V was pared by 0 bases and J by 6 bases, with 6 bases of the junction left unmatched. DNA for the CDR3: TGTGCCAGCAGCTTGGGGGGACAGGGCCAGGATGGCTACACCTTC. Amino acid sequence: CASSLGGQGQDGYTF.

This clone was seen a few times. The rearrangement links TRBV9 to TRBJ1-2; maybe TRBD1 (5 bases). The CDR3 is made up of 13 amino acids. Trimming took 1 base from V and 6 from J, leaving 10 bases between them. Germline V lookup: CDR1 SGDLS, CDR2 YYNGEE. The CDR3 spells CASSVTGSDGYTF. CDR3 sequence (DNA): TGTGCCAGCAGCGTAACAGGCTCCGATGGCTACACCTTC.

V and J are TRBV7-2 and TRBJ1-4, with a possible D match to TRBD1 (5 bases). In germline, CDR1 is SGHTA, CDR2 FQGNSA. With 2 bases removed from V and 5 bases from J, the gap between germline ends came to 18 bases. The length of the CDR3 is 17 residues. The CDR3 reads CASSLSLSGAVNEKLFF. DNA of the CDR3: TGTGCCAGCAGCTTATCTCTTTCTGGGGCAGTGAATGAAAAACTGTTTTTT.

This sequence joins TRBV12-5 and TRBJ2-3, with D hard to call. V dropped 1 base and J dropped 4 bases, with 9 bases sitting between them. This CDR3 has 14 residues. From germline, CDR1 is LGHNT and CDR2 FRNRAP. CDR3 bases: TGTGCTAGTGGTTTGGAGACGATCGCAGATACGCAGTATTTT. Its protein is CASGLETIADTQYF.

This clone was counted a single time. The CDR3 bases are TGTGCCAGCAGCTTATTGAACACCGGGGAGCTGTTTTTT. Translating it yields CASSLLNTGELFF. The V call is TRBV7-2, the J call TRBJ2-2; no clear D. This CDR3 spans 13 amino acids. V was pared by 2 bases and J by 1 base, with 2 bases between. Germline V gene data show CDR1 as SGHTA and CDR2 as FQGNSA. Full variable domain (remainder filled in from reference TRBV7-2 and TRBJ2-2): GAGVSQSPSNKVTEKGKDVELRCDPISGHTALYWYRQSLGQGLEFLIYFQGNSAPDKSGLPSDRFSAERTGGSVSTLTIQRTQQEDSAVYLCASSLLNTGELFFGEGSRLTVL.

This clone appeared once. The gene calls are TRBV28 and TRBJ1-2, with D tentatively TRBD1 (5 bases). CDR3 length equals 15 residues. V was clipped by 5 bases and J by 3 bases, with 16 bases between them. The V gene's germline CDR1 is MDHEN and CDR2 SYDVKM. CDR3 nucleotides: TGTGCCAGCAGTCTCTCGGGACTTAACTACTATGGCTACACCTTC. This gives the protein CASSLSGLNYYGYTF.